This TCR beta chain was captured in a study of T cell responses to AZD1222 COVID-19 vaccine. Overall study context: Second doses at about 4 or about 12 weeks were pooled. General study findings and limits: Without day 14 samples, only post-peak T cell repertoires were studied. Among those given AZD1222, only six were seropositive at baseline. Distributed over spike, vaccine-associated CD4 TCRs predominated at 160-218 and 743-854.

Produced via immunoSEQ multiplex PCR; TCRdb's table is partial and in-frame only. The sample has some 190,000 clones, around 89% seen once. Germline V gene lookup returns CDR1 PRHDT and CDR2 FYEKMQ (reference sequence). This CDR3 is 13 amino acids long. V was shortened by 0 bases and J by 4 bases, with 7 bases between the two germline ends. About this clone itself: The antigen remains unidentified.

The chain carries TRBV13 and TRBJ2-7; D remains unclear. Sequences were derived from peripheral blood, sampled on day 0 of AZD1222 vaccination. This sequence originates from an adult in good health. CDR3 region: CASSLGQTYEQYV. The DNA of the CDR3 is TGTGCCAGCAGCTTAGGTCAGACATACGAGCAGTACGTC.